This entry lists 7 T cell receptor beta chains sequenced from one sample in a study of control samples from healthy donors and cancer patients. The data were produced by immunoSEQ multiplex PCR, yet TCRdb's version contains in-frame clones alone and is incomplete. The sample contains roughly 150,000 clones, about 90% of which appear only once. Material for sequencing was blood. Receptors originate from a man between 18 and 35 years old in good health.

This chain links TRBV21-1 with TRBJ1-3. TRBV21-1 is an annotated pseudogene. The CDR3 runs 16 residues. The CDR3 region has the DNA TGTGCCAGCAGCAAAGTGGTGGGGGGCACTGGAAACACCATATATTTT. Amino acids: CASSKVVGGTGNTIYF.

This clone has just a few counts. The J gene is TRBJ2-3, the V gene TRBV27, with D perhaps TRBD2 (6 bases). The germline V and J ends were trimmed by 6 bases and 0 bases, with 13 bases remaining between them. Germline values: CDR1 MNHEY, CDR2 SMNVEV (reference sequence). CDR3 length: 15 amino acids. CDR3 DNA sequence: TGTGCCAGCAGACAGAGGCGGGGTAGCACAGATACGCAGTATTTT. This translates into CASRQRRGSTDTQYF.

The chain employs TRBV6-6 and TRBJ2-7; 7 positions match TRBD2. Germline trimming cut 6 bases from V and 0 bases from J; bases unmatched to any gene: 8. Germline V gene sequence: CDR1 MNHNY, CDR2 SVGAGI (reference sequence). The CDR3 is 15 amino acids. The CDR3 here is CASSGPAGDSYEQYF. The CDR3 nucleotides read TGTGCCAGCAGCGGCCCGGCGGGGGACTCCTACGAGCAGTACTTC.

The chain recombines TRBV19 with TRBJ1-6; D is unclear. This CDR3 has 17 amino acids. V was shortened by 3 bases and J by 0 bases, with 12 bases between the two germline ends. CDR1 is LNHDA and CDR2 is SQIVND in the germline V gene (reference sequence). In DNA, the CDR3 is TGTGCCAGTAGTATCTGGCACGAGAGCTCCTATAATTCACCCCTCCACTTT. Translating gives CASSIWHESSYNSPLHF.

There are a few counts of this clone. The chain combines TRBV2 with TRBJ2-5, with D perhaps matching TRBD2 (6 bases). This CDR3 spans 17 amino acids. Trimming stripped 0 bases from V and 4 bases from J, with 18 bases between. Looked up from germline, CDR1 is SNHLY and CDR2 is FYNNEI. The CDR3 spells CASSEALGLAPPETQYF. CDR3 coding DNA: TGTGCCAGCAGTGAAGCGCTTGGTCTAGCGCCCCCAGAGACCCAGTACTTC.

The chain is built from TRBV18 and TRBJ1-5, with D possibly TRBD1 on 6 matching bases. Germline V gene lookup returns CDR1 KGHSH and CDR2 LQKENI. V was shortened by 2 bases and J by 6 bases, with 20 bases between the two germline ends. The CDR3 runs 17 residues. CDR3 loop: CASSPIARDIFRQPQHF. The CDR3 DNA follows: TGTGCCAGCTCACCAATCGCCCGGGACATTTTTCGTCAGCCCCAGCATTTT.

This clone was picked up a small number of times. The DNA of the CDR3 is TGTGCCAGCAGCCAGCGGGGGGGCGGAGAGACCCAGTACTTC. Amino acid sequence: CASSQRGGGETQYF. V is TRBV4-2 and J is TRBJ2-5; 9 bases fit TRBD2. Germline values: CDR1 LGHNA, CDR2 YNFKEQ. V gave up 3 bases and J gave up 4 bases; unmatched junction bases: 3. The length of the CDR3 is 14 residues.